This T cell receptor (beta chain) was recorded in a study of T cell responses to AZD1222 COVID-19 vaccine. The CDR3 has 13 amino acids. Looked up from germline, CDR1 is LNHDA and CDR2 is SQIVND (reference sequence). The V gene lost 3 bases and the J gene lost 3 bases, with 8 bases spanning the gap. Study findings and constraints: Possibly, clonal diversity was underestimated; donors were largely white British and included more females. An increase in Spike-specific TCR breadth and depth was observed after two AZD1222 doses.

Only in-frame clones appear in the TCRdb table, and some are missing; sequencing was by immunoSEQ multiplex PCR. The sample shows 200,000 or so clones, about nine tenths of them seen only once. The sample holds one count of this clone. The antigen is undetermined. The input for sequencing was peripheral blood, taken on day 0 of MenACWY control vaccination. The source is an adult in good health. This sequence joins TRBV19 and TRBJ2-5; D uncertain. CDR3 in amino acids: CASSMVSEETQYF. The CDR3 DNA sequence: TGTGCCAGTAGTATGGTCAGCGAAGAGACCCAGTACTTC.